This entry describes one T cell receptor (beta chain). V gave up 5 bases and J gave up 5 bases; unmatched junction bases: 11. The CDR3 runs 15 residues. Germline V gene sequence: CDR1 SNHLY, CDR2 FYNNEI. The sample comes from a study of blood T cell repertoires in COVID-19. Study overall: The cDNA or gDNA used as material had been derived from T cells, B-cell-depleted T cells, or PBMCs.

The authors' processing: Amplification from reference gene primers served as the basis for estimated nucleated cell counts. Assay: immunoSEQ multiplex PCR; the TCRdb copy retains only in-frame clones and omits some. V and J calls plus clone size are reproduced from that table; the DNA served to infer D and trimming. The table has about 190,000 clones, approximately 90% seen once. The sequenced sample was peripheral blood. The chain recombines TRBV2 with TRBJ1-1, with 7 bases matching TRBD1. The origin of this receptor is a man aged 40-49 years with active or convalescent COVID-19. CDR3 amino acids: CASSKQGPLGTEAFF. The CDR3 DNA reads TGTGCCAGCAGTAAACAGGGGCCCCTAGGGACTGAAGCTTTCTTT.